This T cell receptor beta chain was captured in a study of OX40 agonist ivuxolimab in advanced cancers. About the research overall: People who had prior anti-PD-1, anti-PD-L1 or anti-CTLA-4 therapy could take part, and about 40% had some. Three patients, one with hepatocellular carcinoma and two with cutaneous melanoma, responded partially.

Germline CDR1 is SGHRS and CDR2 is YFSETQ. This CDR3 spans 20 amino acids. Losses at the gene ends were 2 bases for V and 4 bases for J; bases not matched to a gene: 19. This clone was counted a single time. Sequencing used immunoSEQ multiplex PCR; TCRdb keeps in-frame clones, though not all of them. The sample has more than 45,000 clones, around four fifths seen once. The source material was CD4+ or CD8+ T cells sorted from blood, sampled in a trial of the OX40 agonist ivuxolimab. The source is an adult with an advanced solid tumor such as melanoma, head and neck, liver or kidney cancer. The chain uses TRBV5-1 and TRBJ2-7; 12 nucleotides match TRBD2. CDR3 residues: CASSLATGFGLAGPNYEQYF. Written as DNA, the CDR3 is TGCGCCAGCAGCTTAGCAACAGGGTTCGGACTAGCGGGGCCAAATTACGAGCAGTACTTC.